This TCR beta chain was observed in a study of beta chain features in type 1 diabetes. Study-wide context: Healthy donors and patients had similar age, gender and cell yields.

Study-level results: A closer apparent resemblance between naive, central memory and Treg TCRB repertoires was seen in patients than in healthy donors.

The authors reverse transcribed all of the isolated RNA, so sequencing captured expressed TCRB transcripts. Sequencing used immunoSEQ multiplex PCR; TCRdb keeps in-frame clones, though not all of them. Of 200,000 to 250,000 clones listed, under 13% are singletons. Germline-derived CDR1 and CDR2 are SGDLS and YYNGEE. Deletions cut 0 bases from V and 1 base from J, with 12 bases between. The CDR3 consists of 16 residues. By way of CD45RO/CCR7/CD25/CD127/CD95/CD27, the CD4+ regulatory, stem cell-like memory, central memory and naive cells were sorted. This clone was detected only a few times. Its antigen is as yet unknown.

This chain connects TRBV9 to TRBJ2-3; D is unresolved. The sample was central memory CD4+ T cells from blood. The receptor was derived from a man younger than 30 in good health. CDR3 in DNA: TGTGCCAGCAGCGTAGGTCCAGGTCTCCGCACAGATACGCAGTATTTT. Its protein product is CASSVGPGLRTDTQYF.